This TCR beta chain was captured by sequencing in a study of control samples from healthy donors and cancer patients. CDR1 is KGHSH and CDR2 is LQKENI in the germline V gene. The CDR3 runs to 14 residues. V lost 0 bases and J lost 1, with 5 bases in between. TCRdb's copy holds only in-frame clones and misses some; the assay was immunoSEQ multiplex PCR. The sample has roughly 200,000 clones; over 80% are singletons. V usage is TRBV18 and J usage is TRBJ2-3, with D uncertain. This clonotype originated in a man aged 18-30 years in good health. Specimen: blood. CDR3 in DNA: TGTGCCAGCTCACCACCTGTCGGCACAGATACGCAGTATTTT. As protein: CASSPPVGTDTQYF.